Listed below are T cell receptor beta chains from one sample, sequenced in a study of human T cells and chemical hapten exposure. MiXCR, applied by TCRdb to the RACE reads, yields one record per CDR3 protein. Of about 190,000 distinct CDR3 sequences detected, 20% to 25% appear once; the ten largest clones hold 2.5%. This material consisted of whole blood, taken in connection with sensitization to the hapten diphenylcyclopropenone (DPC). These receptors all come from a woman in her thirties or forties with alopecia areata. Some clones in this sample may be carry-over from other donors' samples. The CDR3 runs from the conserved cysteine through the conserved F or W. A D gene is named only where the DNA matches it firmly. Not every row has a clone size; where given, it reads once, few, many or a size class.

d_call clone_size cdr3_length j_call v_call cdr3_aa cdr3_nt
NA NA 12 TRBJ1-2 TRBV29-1 CSVVSGASGYTF TGCAGCGTTGTGTCAGGGGCCTCTGGCTACACCTTC
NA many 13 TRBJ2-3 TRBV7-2 CASSSMLSDTQYF TGTGCCAGCAGCTCCATGCTCTCAGATACGCAGTATTTT
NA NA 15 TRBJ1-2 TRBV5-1 CASSLVRGSSSGYTF TGCGCCAGCAGCTTGGTACGGGGTTCAAGCTCCGGCTACACCTTC
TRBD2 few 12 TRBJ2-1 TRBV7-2 CASRRTSTEQFF TGTGCCAGCAGGAGGACTAGCACTGAGCAGTTCTTC
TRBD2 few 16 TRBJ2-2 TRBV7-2 CASSPRTSGTARELFF TGTGCCAGCAGCCCCCGGACTAGCGGGACCGCTAGGGAGCTGTTTTTT
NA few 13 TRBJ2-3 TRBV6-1 CASSARGPDTQYF TGTGCCAGCAGTGCTCGCGGACCAGATACGCAGTATTTT
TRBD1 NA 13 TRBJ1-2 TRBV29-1 CSVYGQGRTGYTF TGCAGCGTTTACGGACAGGGGAGAACCGGCTACACCTTC
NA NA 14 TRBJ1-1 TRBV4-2 CASSQGDKNTEAFF TGTGCCAGCAGCCAAGGGGACAAGAACACTGAAGCTTTCTTT
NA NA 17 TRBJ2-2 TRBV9 CASSDTGGRTNTGELFF TGTGCCAGCAGTGATACGGGCGGGCGTACGAACACCGGGGAGCTGTTTTTT
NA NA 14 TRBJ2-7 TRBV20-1 CSARPRGFRYEQYF TGCAGTGCTAGACCCCGTGGGTTCCGTTACGAGCAGTACTTC
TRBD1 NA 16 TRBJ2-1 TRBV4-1 CASSQGSIKGQAEQFF TGCGCCAGCAGCCAAGGAAGTATTAAGGGACAGGCCGAGCAGTTCTTC
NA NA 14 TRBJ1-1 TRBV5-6 CASSRRLVNTEAFF TGTGCCAGCAGTCGCCGGCTGGTGAACACTGAAGCTTTCTTT
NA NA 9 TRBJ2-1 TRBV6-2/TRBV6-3 CASSTSQFF NA
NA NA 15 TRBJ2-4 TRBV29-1 CSAVRQVLAKNIQYF TGCAGCGCCGTTCGACAGGTTCTAGCCAAAAACATTCAGTACTTC
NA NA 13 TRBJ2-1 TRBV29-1 CSVRNLGDNEQFF TGCAGCGTTCGAAATCTGGGGGACAATGAGCAGTTCTTC
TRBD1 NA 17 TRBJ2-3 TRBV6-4 CASAPGQGSRRTDTQYF TGTGCCAGCGCACCGGGACAGGGAAGCCGTAGGACAGATACGCAGTATTTT
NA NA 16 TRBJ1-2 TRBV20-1 CSARVRTASLNYGYTF TGCAGTGCTAGAGTTCGGACAGCATCGCTTAACTATGGCTACACCTTC
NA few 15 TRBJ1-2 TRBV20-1 CSARVSGYPNYGYTF TGCAGTGCTAGAGTTTCGGGGTACCCTAACTATGGCTACACCTTC
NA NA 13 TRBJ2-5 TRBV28 CASSTNEPETQYF TGTGCCAGCAGTACCAACGAGCCCGAGACCCAGTACTTC
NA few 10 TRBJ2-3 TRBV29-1 CSVLSDTQYF TGCAGCGTCCTTTCAGATACGCAGTATTTT
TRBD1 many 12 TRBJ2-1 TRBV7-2 CASSPGGNEQFF TGTGCCAGCAGCCCAGGGGGCAATGAGCAGTTCTTC
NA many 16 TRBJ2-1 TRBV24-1 CATSDTSHAQGDEQFF TGTGCCACCAGTGATACTTCCCACGCCCAGGGCGATGAGCAGTTCTTC
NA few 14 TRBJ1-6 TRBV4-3 CASSQDARHTPLHF TGCGCCAGCAGCCAAGATGCCCGGCACACACCCCTCCACTTT
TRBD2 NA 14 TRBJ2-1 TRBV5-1 CASSPGGVYNEQFF TGCGCCAGCAGCCCCGGGGGGGTCTACAATGAGCAGTTCTTC
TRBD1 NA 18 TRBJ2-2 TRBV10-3 CAISLAPDRGLNTGELFF TGTGCCATCTCCCTTGCTCCGGACAGGGGGCTGAACACCGGGGAGCTGTTTTTT
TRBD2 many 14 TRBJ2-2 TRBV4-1 CASRELAVTGELFF TGCGCCAGCAGAGAACTAGCGGTTACCGGGGAGCTGTTTTTT
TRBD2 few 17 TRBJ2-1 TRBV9 CASSAHTGTSGPNEQFF TGTGCCAGCAGCGCACATACCGGGACTAGCGGACCCAATGAGCAGTTCTTC